This T cell receptor beta chain was recorded in a study of cytomegalovirus exposure and HLA in healthy donors. Trimming left V 5 bases short and J 8 bases short, with 20 bases between. The CDR3 covers 14 residues. CDR1 is SQVTM, CDR2 ANQGSEA, per germline. Turning to this clone: Its antigen remains unidentified.

Study-wide points: It was only CMV serostatus that was available as immune exposure information.

The PCR had 60 Vbeta and 13 Jbeta primers. Libraries were prepared by immunoSEQ multiplex PCR; TCRdb keeps only in-frame clonotypes and omits some of them. The sample includes about 93,000 clones, about 66% seen only once; the top ten take around 5.6%. The sequencing input was PBMCs. The receptor comes from a boy aged 10-17 years in good health and CMV-seropositive. The chain couples TRBV29-1 to TRBJ2-3; tentatively, D is TRBD1 (6 bases). The CDR3 bases are TGCAGCGTTTGGGGATCTGGACAGTCTGGTACGCAGTATTTT. Encoded protein: CSVWGSGQSGTQYF.